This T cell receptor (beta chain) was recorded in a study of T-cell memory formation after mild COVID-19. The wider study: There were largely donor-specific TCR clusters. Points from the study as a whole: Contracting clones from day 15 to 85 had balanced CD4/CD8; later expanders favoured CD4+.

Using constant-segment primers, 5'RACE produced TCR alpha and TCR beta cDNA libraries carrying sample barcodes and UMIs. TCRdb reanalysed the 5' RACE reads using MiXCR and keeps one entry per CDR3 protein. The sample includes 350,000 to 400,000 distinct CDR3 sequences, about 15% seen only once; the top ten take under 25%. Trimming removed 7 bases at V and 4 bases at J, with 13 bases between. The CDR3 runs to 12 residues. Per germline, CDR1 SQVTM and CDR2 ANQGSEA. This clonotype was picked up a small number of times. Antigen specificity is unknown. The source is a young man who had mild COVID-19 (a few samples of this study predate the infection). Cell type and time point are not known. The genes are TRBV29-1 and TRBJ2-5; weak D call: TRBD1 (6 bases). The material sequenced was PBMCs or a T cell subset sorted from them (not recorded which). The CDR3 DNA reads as TGCAGCGGGAAGACAGGAGGAGAGACCCAGTACTTC. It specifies CSGKTGGETQYF.